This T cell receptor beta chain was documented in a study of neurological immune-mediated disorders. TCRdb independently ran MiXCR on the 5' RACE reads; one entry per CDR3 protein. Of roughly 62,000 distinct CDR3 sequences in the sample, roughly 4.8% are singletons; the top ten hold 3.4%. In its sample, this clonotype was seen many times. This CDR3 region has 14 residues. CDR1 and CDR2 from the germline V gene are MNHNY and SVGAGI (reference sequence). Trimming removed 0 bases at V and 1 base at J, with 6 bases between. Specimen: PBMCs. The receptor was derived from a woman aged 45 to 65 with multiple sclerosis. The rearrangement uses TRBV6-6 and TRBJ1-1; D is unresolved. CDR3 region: CASSYSQPNTEAFF. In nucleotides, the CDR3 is TGTGCCAGCAGTTACTCTCAGCCGAACACTGAAGCTTTCTTT.